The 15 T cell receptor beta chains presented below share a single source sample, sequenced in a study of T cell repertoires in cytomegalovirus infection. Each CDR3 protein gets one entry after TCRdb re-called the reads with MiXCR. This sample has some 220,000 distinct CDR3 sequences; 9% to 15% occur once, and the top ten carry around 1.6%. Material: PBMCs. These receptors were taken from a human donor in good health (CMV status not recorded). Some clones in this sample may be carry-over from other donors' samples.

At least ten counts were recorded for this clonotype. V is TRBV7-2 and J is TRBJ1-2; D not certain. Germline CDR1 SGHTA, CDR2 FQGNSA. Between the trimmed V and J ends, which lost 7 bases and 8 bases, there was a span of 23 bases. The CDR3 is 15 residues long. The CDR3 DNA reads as TGTGCCAGCACCGACTTCGGCGGACGAAGGGAAGGCTACACCTTC. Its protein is CASTDFGGRREGYTF.

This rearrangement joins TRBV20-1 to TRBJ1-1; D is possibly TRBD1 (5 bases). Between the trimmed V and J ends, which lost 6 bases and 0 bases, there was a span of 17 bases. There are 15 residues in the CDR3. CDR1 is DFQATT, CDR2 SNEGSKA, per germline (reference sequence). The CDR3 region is CSAADQGRVNTEAFF. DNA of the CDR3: TGCAGTGCCGCGGACCAGGGACGGGTGAACACTGAAGCTTTCTTT.

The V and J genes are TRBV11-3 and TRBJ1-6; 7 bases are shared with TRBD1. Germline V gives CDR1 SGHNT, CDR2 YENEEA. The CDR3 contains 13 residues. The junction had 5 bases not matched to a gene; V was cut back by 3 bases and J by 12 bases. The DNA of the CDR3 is TGTGCCAGCAGCTTCGGGACAGACGAACCCCTCCACTTT. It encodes CASSFGTDEPLHF.

Here the CDR3 DNA reads TGTGCCAGCAGCTTAAAACCCCTCGGGCAGGGGCTCAACACTGAAGCTTTCTTT. This translates into CASSLKPLGQGLNTEAFF. This chain links TRBV7-3 with TRBJ1-1; maybe TRBD1 (6 bases). This CDR3 spans 18 amino acids. Trimming removed 1 base at V and 2 bases at J, with 20 bases between. Germline V gene data show CDR1 as SGHTA and CDR2 as FQGTGA. The full variable domain, completed using reference TRBV7-3 and TRBJ1-1, is GAGVSQTPSNKVTEKGKYVELRCDPISGHTALYWYRQSLGQGPEFLIYFQGTGAADDSGLPNDRFFAVRPEGSVSTLKIQRTERGDSAVYLCASSLKPLGQGLNTEAFFGQGTRLTVV.

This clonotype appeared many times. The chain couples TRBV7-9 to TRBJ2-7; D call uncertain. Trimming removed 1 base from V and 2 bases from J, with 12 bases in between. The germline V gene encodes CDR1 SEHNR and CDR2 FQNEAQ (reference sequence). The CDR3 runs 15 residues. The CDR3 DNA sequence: TGTGCCAGCAGCTTAGGTGGGCGCACAGCCTACGAGCAGTACTTC. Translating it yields CASSLGGRTAYEQYF.

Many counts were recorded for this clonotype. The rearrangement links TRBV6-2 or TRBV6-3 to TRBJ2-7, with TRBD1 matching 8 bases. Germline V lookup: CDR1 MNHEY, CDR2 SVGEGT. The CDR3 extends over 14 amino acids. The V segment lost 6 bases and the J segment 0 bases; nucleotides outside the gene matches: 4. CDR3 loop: CASRTDRGSYEQYF. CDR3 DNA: TGTGCCAGCAGAACAGACAGGGGCTCCTACGAGCAGTACTTC.

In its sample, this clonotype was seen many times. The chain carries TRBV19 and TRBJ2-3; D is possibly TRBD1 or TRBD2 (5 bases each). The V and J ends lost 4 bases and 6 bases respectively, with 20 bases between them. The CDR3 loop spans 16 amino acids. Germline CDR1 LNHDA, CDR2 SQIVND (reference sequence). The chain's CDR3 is CASSTPSGTGQDTQYF. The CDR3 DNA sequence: TGTGCCAGTAGTACCCCGTCCGGGACGGGGCAGGATACGCAGTATTTT.

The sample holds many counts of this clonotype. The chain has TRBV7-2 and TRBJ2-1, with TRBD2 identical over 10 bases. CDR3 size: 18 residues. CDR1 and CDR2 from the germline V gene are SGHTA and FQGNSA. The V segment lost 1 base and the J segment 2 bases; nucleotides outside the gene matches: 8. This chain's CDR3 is CASSLEGSGGLPYNEQFF. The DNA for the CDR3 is TGTGCCAGCAGCTTAGAGGGTAGCGGGGGGCTCCCCTACAATGAGCAGTTCTTC. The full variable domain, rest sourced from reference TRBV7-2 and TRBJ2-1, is GAGVSQSPSNKVTEKGKDVELRCDPISGHTALYWYRQSLGQGLEFLIYFQGNSAPDKSGLPSDRFSAERTGGSVSTLTIQRTQQEDSAVYLCASSLEGSGGLPYNEQFFGPGTRLTVL.

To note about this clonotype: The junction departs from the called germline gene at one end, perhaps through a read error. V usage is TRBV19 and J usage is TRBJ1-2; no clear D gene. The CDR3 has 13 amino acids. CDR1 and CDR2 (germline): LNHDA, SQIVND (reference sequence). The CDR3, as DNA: TGTCCCAGTAGTATAGTAGGGCCGGGTGGCTACACCTTC. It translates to CPSSIVGPGGYTF.

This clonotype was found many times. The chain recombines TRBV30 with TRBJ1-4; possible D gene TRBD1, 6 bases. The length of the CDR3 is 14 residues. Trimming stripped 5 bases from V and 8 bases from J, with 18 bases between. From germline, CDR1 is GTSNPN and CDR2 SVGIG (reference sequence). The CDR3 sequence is CAWAISGDEEKLFF. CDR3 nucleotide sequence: TGTGCCTGGGCCATATCAGGGGATGAAGAAAAACTGTTTTTT. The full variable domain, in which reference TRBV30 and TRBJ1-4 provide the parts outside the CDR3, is SQTIHQWPATLVQPVGSPLSLECTVEGTSNPNLYWYRQAAGRGLQLLFYSVGIGQISSEVPQNLSASRPQDRQFILSSKKLLLSDSGFYLCAWAISGDEEKLFFGSGTQLSVL.

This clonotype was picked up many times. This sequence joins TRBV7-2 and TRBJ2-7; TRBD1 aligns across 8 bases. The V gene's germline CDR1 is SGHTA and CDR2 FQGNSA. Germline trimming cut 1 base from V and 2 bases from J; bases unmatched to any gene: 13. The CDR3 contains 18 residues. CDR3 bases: TGTGCCAGCAGCTTAGGGCGACAGGGGAGTTTCCTTACCTACGAGCAGTACTTC. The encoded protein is CASSLGRQGSFLTYEQYF.

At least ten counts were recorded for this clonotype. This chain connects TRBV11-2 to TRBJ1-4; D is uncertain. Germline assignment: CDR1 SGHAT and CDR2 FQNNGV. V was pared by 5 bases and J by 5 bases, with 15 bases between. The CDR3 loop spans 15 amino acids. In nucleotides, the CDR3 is TGTGCCAGCAGCCGGTATCGGGGTACGAATGAAAAACTGTTTTTT. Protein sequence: CASSRYRGTNEKLFF.

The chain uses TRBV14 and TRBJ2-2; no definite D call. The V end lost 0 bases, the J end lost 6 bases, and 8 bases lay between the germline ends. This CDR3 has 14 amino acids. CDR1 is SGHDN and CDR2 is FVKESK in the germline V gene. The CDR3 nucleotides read TGTGCCAGCAGCCAAGATCTGATGCCCGGGGAGCTGTTTTTT. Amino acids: CASSQDLMPGELFF.

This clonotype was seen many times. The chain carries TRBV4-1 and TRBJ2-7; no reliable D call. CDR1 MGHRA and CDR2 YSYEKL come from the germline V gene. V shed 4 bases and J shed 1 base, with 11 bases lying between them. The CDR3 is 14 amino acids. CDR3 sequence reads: CASSPTLNSYEQYF. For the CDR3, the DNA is TGCGCCAGCAGCCCGACACTGAATTCCTACGAGCAGTACTTC.

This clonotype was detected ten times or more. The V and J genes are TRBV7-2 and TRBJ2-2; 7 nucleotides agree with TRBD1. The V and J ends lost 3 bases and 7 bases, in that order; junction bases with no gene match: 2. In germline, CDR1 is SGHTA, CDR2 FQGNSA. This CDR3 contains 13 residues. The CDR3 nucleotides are TGTGCCAGCAGCTTGGACAGGAGCGGGGAGCTGTTTTTT. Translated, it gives CASSLDRSGELFF. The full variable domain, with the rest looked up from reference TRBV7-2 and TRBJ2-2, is GAGVSQSPSNKVTEKGKDVELRCDPISGHTALYWYRQSLGQGLEFLIYFQGNSAPDKSGLPSDRFSAERTGGSVSTLTIQRTQQEDSAVYLCASSLDRSGELFFGEGSRLTVL.